The present TCR beta chain was sequenced within a study of blood T cell repertoires in COVID-19. About the research overall: Collection of acute and convalescent COVID-19 samples took place in the United States, Italy and Spain. PBMCs, B-cell-depleted T cells, or T cells were the source of the cDNA or gDNA that made up the material.

Original data processing: Estimated nucleated cell counts came from reference gene primer amplification. Here immunoSEQ multiplex PCR was the method, and the copy in TCRdb shows in-frame clones only, minus some. That table furnishes V, J and clone size, whereas the DNA furnished D and trimming. The repertoire includes fewer than 200,000 clones, approximately 92% of them detected once, and 4.6% sits in the top ten. This CDR3 has 15 amino acids. Between the trimmed V and J ends, which lost 1 base and 1 base, there was a span of 10 bases. The germline CDR1 and CDR2 sequences are LGHDT and YNNKEL (reference sequence).

Sequencing was carried out using peripheral blood. This clonotype was sampled from a woman aged 45-65 years with acute or convalescent COVID-19. The chain links TRBV3-1 (or the pseudogene TRBV3-2) to TRBJ1-2; a weak D match, TRBD1 (5 bases). The CDR3 protein is CASSQAGHFNYGYTF. In DNA, the CDR3 is TGTGCCAGCAGCCAAGCAGGACACTTTAACTATGGCTACACCTTC.